This T cell receptor (beta chain) stems from a study of STAT3 mutations in large granular lymphocyte leukemia. General study findings and limits: At least one immunodominant TCR beta clonotype appeared in every T-cell large granular lymphocyte leukemia patient. All newly emerging clones after therapy were STAT3 wild type. In several patients, dominant TCR clone burden exceeded STAT3 mutant burden.

The CDR3 is 10 residues long. In germline, CDR1 is SGHVS, CDR2 FQNEAQ. Trimming left V 8 bases short and J 4 bases short, with 5 bases between. This clone was observed a handful of times. What it binds is not known. Assay: immunoSEQ multiplex PCR; the TCRdb copy retains only in-frame clones and omits some. The sample lists approximately 45,000 clones, around 80% occurring once. This sequence originates from a human donor with T large granular lymphocyte leukemia. Some clones in this sample may be carry-over from other donors' samples. The sequenced sample was PBMCs. This chain joins TRBV7-8 and TRBJ1-1; D not certain. In nucleotides, the CDR3 is TGTGCCAGCGGCGGCACTGAAGCTTTCTTT. Translation gives CASGGTEAFF.